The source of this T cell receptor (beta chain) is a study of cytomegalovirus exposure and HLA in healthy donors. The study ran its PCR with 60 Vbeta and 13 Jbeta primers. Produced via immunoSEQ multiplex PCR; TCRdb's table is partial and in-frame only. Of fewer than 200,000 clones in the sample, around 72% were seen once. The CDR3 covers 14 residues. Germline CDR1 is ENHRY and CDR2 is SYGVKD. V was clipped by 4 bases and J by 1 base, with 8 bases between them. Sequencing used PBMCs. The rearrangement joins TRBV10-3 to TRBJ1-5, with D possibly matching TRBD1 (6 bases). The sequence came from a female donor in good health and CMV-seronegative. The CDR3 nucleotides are TGTGCCATCAGTGGGCAGGGGAGCAATCAGCCCCAGCATTTT. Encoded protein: CAISGQGSNQPQHF.